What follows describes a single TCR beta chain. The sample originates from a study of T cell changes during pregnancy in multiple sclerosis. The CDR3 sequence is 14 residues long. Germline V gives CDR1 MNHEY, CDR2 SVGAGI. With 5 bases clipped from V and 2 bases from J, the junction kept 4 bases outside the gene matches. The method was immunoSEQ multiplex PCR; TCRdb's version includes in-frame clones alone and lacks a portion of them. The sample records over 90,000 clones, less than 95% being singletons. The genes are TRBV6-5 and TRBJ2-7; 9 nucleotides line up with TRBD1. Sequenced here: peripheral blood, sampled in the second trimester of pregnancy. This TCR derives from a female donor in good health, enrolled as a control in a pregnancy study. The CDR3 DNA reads TGTGCCAGCAGTCCTAGACAGGGGGCCTACGAGCAGTACTTC. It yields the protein CASSPRQGAYEQYF.